Listed below are T cell receptor beta chains from one sample, sequenced in a study of blood T cell repertoires in COVID-19. The repertoire was sequenced with immunoSEQ multiplex PCR; TCRdb's copy has only in-frame clones and lacks some. The table has about 99,000 clones, about 91% seen once. Sample: peripheral blood. These receptors were obtained from a man in his fifties or sixties with COVID-19, enrolled during active disease. Both conserved end residues are part of each CDR3. The order of the fields is D gene, V gene, J gene, clone size, CDR3 DNA, CDR3 protein. A D gene is named only where the DNA matches it firmly. The size of a clone is reported for some rows only, either as once, few or many, or as a class for expanded clones.

TRBD1	TRBV19	TRBJ2-2	-	TGTGCCAGTAGTGCAGGGGGCCGAGGGACCGGGGAGCTGTTTTTT	CASSAGGRGTGELFF
TRBD2	TRBV7-2	TRBJ2-1	-	TGTGCCAGCAGCCCTACGGCTAGCGGGGCGTACAATGAGCAGTTCTTC	CASSPTASGAYNEQFF
TRBD1	TRBV15	TRBJ2-1	-	TGTGCCACCAGCAGAAGACAGGGGGTTGAGAGTGAGCAGTTCTTC	CATSRRQGVESEQFF
TRBD1	TRBV6-6	TRBJ1-2	-	TGTGCCAGCAGCCCACAGGGGAATTATGGCTACACCTTC	CASSPQGNYGYTF
TRBD1	TRBV6-5	TRBJ1-1	-	TGTGCCAGCAGTTACCCCTGGCCACAGGGGAGGACTGAAGCTTTCTTT	CASSYPWPQGRTEAFF
-	TRBV15	TRBJ1-4	-	TGTGCCACCAGCAGAGATTGGGGCGCCGGGGAAAAACTGTTTTTT	CATSRDWGAGEKLFF
-	TRBV4-1	TRBJ2-1	once	TGCGCCAGTTTGAATGTACCGAGCTCCTACAATGAGCAGTTCTTC	CASLNVPSSYNEQFF
TRBD1	TRBV30	TRBJ1-6	-	TGTGCCTGGCGAACGGGACAGGTTTCCTATAATTCACCCCTCCACTTT	CAWRTGQVSYNSPLHF
-	TRBV30	TRBJ1-2	-	TGTGCCTGGAGTATGGGGCAGGGGATCAACTATGGCTACACCTTC	CAWSMGQGINYGYTF
-	TRBV30	TRBJ2-3	-	TGTGCCTGGAGCGAGTTTGGTTGGACAGATACGCAGTATTTT	CAWSEFGWTDTQYF
-	TRBV18	TRBJ1-6	once	TGTGCCAGCTCACCGGAGACAGTCCGTTCACCCCTCCACTTT	CASSPETVRSPLHF
-	TRBV6-5	TRBJ2-6	-	TGTGCCAGCAGTTACTCGTCTTTGTACAGGGACAACGTCCTGACTTTC	CASSYSSLYRDNVLTF
TRBD1	TRBV5-4	TRBJ2-2	-	TGTGCCAGCAGCACGGTAGGGGGCGCCGGGGAGCTGTTTTTT	CASSTVGGAGELFF
TRBD2	TRBV7-8	TRBJ2-5	-	TGTGCCAGCGGCACTGGTAGCGGGGGGGTAGAGACCCAGTACTTC	CASGTGSGGVETQYF
-	TRBV7-3	TRBJ1-6	-	TGTGCCAGCAGCTTAAGCCCGGGAAATTCACCCCTCCACTTT	CASSLSPGNSPLHF
TRBD1	TRBV7-8	TRBJ1-6	-	TGTGCCAGCAGCGCCCGGGACAGGGTTTATTCACCCCTCCACTTT	CASSARDRVYSPLHF
-	TRBV2	TRBJ2-1	-	TGTGCCAGCAGTGAAGAGCGGGCTCACGGAGGTGGTGAGCAGTTCTTC	CASSEERAHGGGEQFF
TRBD1	TRBV5-1	TRBJ1-2	-	TGCGCCAGCAGCACTGGACAGGTCGCAACGTATGGCTACACCTTC	CASSTGQVATYGYTF
-	TRBV19	TRBJ1-6	-	TGTGCCAGTAGTATAGCCCAACACATGGAGTCACCCCTCCACTTT	CASSIAQHMESPLHF
TRBD1	TRBV18	TRBJ1-1	-	TGTGCCAGCTCACCACTGCACCAGGGGGACACTGAAGCTTTCTTT	CASSPLHQGDTEAFF
-	TRBV7-9	TRBJ1-1	-	TGTGCCAGCAGCTGGGACAACAAGAACACTGAAGCTTTCTTT	CASSWDNKNTEAFF
-	TRBV7-9	TRBJ1-2	-	TGTGCCAGCAGCTTAGATGCGGATACCGGCGGCTACACCTTC	CASSLDADTGGYTF
-	TRBV6-1	TRBJ2-1	-	TGTGCCAGCAGTGAGGACCAGGGGCTCTACAATGAGCAGTTCTTC	CASSEDQGLYNEQFF
TRBD1	TRBV13	TRBJ1-1	-	TGTGCCAGCAGCTCCGGGACAGGCATTACTGAAGCTTTCTTT	CASSSGTGITEAFF
-	TRBV11-2	TRBJ1-2	-	TGTGCCAGCAGCTCAGGGAACTATGGCTACACCTTC	CASSSGNYGYTF
-	TRBV7-9	TRBJ1-3	-	TGTGCCAGCAGCTGGAGCGGGCCAGATAGGACCATATATTTT	CASSWSGPDRTIYF
-	TRBV10-2	TRBJ1-1	once	TGCGCCAGCATCTCAGGGGACCGCACTGAAGCTTTCTTT	CASISGDRTEAFF
TRBD1	TRBV24-1	TRBJ1-1	-	TGTGCCACCAGTCCAGGGGGGAACACTGAAGCTTTCTTT	CATSPGGNTEAFF
-	TRBV4-1	TRBJ1-1	-	TGCGCCAGCAGCCAAGGATTCATAGTGAACACTGAAGCTTTCTTT	CASSQGFIVNTEAFF
-	TRBV28	TRBJ2-7	-	TGTGCCAGCAGGTCTTCGGGGGGCACAACCTACGAGCAGTACTTC	CASRSSGGTTYEQYF
TRBD1	TRBV9	TRBJ1-6	-	TGTGCCAGCAGCCCCAGGACAGGGTTCAATTCACCCCTCCACTTT	CASSPRTGFNSPLHF
TRBD2	TRBV7-2	TRBJ2-3	-	TGTGCCAGCAGCTCCCCCGTAGCGGGGGGGAGGTTGCGCACAGATACGCAGTATTTT	CASSSPVAGGRLRTDTQYF
TRBD1	TRBV19	TRBJ1-2	-	TGTGCCAGTAGTCTCGGACAGGGGGCACCTTGGTCCTTC	CASSLGQGAPWSF
-	TRBV19	TRBJ1-1	-	TGTGCCAGTGGTCTAACCGGTGAAGCTTTCTTT	CASGLTGEAFF
TRBD1	TRBV15	TRBJ1-6	once	TGTGCCACCAGCAGAGATGGGACAGTAAATTCACCCCTCCACTTT	CATSRDGTVNSPLHF
-	TRBV6-1	TRBJ1-5	-	TGTGCCAGCAGTGAAAACTCAGGGGCCAAGCCCCAGCATTTT	CASSENSGAKPQHF
-	TRBV3-1/TRBV3-2	TRBJ1-3	-	TGTGCCAGCAGCCAAGAAAGGACAAACTTGCTAAGGACAGCCGGAAACACCATATATTTT	CASSQERTNLLRTAGNTIYF
TRBD1	TRBV7-9	TRBJ2-2	-	TGTGCCAGCAGCTTACTGGACAGGGGGTTCACTGGGGAGCTGTTTTTT	CASSLLDRGFTGELFF
TRBD1	TRBV4-3	TRBJ1-4	-	TGCGCCAGCAGCCAATGGACAGGGGATGAAAAACTGTTTTTT	CASSQWTGDEKLFF
-	TRBV5-1	TRBJ1-1	-	TGCGCCAGCAGATCTGGCAGTGCGAACACTGAAGCTTTCTTT	CASRSGSANTEAFF
TRBD1	TRBV9	TRBJ1-3	-	TGTGCCAGCAGCGAGGGGGATCAGGGGGCTTCGGGAAACACCATATATTTT	CASSEGDQGASGNTIYF
TRBD1	TRBV19	TRBJ1-1	-	TGTGCCAGTAGTAACCGACAGGGGGTGAACACTGAAGCTTTCTTT	CASSNRQGVNTEAFF
-	TRBV3-1/TRBV3-2	TRBJ1-5	-	TGTGCCAGCAGCCCGAGCGGGACCTACAAGGAACAGCCCCAGCATTTT	CASSPSGTYKEQPQHF
TRBD1	TRBV13	TRBJ2-3	-	TGTGCCAGCAGCTTCAACAGGGGAACAGATACGCAGTATTTT	CASSFNRGTDTQYF
-	TRBV9	TRBJ2-2	once	TGTGCCAGCAGCGTAGATGTTAGGGGGGGCGCCGGGGAGCTGTTTTTT	CASSVDVRGGAGELFF
TRBD2	TRBV20-1	TRBJ2-7	-	TGCAGTGCTAGTTGGTCCCTAGCGGGATCCTACGAGCAGTACTTC	CSASWSLAGSYEQYF
TRBD1	TRBV7-2	TRBJ2-7	-	TGTGCCAGCAGCTTATTCACAGGGGGCAACGAGCAGTACTTC	CASSLFTGGNEQYF
-	TRBV21-1	TRBJ2-3	-	TGTGCCAGCAGCAGACTTAGTGGCGGGGGCACAGATACGCAGTATTTT	CASSRLSGGGTDTQYF